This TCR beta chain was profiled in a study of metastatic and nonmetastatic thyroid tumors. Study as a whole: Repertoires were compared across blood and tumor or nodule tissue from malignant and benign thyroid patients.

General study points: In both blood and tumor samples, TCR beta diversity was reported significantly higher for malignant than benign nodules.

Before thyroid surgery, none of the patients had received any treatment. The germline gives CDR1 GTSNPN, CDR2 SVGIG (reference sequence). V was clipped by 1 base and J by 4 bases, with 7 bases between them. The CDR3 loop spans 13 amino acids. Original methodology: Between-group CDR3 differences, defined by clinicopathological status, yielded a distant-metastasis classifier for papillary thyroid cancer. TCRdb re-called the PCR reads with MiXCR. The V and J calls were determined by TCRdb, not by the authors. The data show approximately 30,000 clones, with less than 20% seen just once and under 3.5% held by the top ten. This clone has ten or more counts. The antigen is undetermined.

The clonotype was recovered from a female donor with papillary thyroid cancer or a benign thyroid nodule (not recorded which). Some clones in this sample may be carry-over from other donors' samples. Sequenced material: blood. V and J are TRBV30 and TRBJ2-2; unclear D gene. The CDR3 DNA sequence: TGTGCCTGGAGTGAACAGCCCACCGGGGAGCTGTTTTTT. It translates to CAWSEQPTGELFF.